The 29 T cell receptor beta chains below all came from one sample that was sequenced in a study of response to subunit inactivated influenza vaccine. TCRdb independently ran MiXCR on the RT-PCR reads; one entry per CDR3 protein. The sample records 150,000 to 200,000 distinct CDR3 sequences, 9.5% to 15% being singletons. These same data were also listed under a study on T cells expressing NK-cell markers. This second study says: Researchers built TCR beta cDNA using 5'RACE template switching with UMIs.

The sample here was CD8+ T cells sorted from PBMCs, taken 11 to 12 days after vaccination. The receptors come from a man in his fifties who received an inactivated influenza vaccine.

This clonotype was recorded at least ten times. The gene calls are TRBV29-1 and TRBJ2-1; tentative D call: TRBD1 (5 bases). V lost 3 bases and J lost 2, with 11 bases in between. The CDR3 sequence is 14 residues long. Germline V gene lookup returns CDR1 SQVTM and CDR2 ANQGSEA. The CDR3 loop is CSVDSTETYNEQFF. The CDR3 coding sequence is TGCAGCGTTGACTCGACAGAGACCTACAATGAGCAGTTCTTC.

The chain combines TRBV21-1 with TRBJ1-1; the table names TRBD1, a call not compared with the DNA. TRBV21-1 is described as a pseudogene. This CDR3 is built from 15 residues. The CDR3 here is CASSTRRGENTEAFF. The CDR3 DNA reads TGTGCCAGCAGCACCAGGAGAGGGGAGAACACTGAAGCTTTCTTT.

The table lists this clonotype with many counts. This chain joins TRBV4-1 and TRBJ2-1; D is undetermined. Trimming took 0 bases from V and 10 from J, leaving 7 bases between them. Looked up from germline, CDR1 is MGHRA and CDR2 is YSYEKL. This CDR3 has 12 amino acids. DNA for the CDR3: TGCGCCAGCAGCCAAGATTACACAGAGCAGTTCTTC. Translating it yields CASSQDYTEQFF.

This clonotype was detected a few times. The chain employs TRBV29-1 and TRBJ1-4; D uncertain. Trimming pared 7 bases from V and 4 bases from J, leaving 16 bases between. This CDR3 has 14 amino acids. Germline assignment: CDR1 SQVTM and CDR2 ANQGSEA. The CDR3 loop reads CSASVRGFNEKLFF. The CDR3 nucleotides are TGCAGCGCCTCAGTCCGAGGGTTTAATGAAAAACTGTTTTTT.

This clonotype showed up just a few times. The chain is built from TRBV27 and TRBJ2-7, with D maybe TRBD2 (6 bases). Germline V gives CDR1 MNHEY, CDR2 SMNVEV (reference sequence). V dropped 5 bases and J dropped 2 bases, with 13 bases sitting between them. The CDR3 sequence is 14 residues long. The CDR3 sequence: CASSLRDFPYEQYF. In nucleotides, the CDR3 is TGTGCCAGCAGTCTCCGGGACTTCCCCTACGAGCAGTACTTC.

This clonotype was detected a few times. V gene TRBV12-3 or TRBV12-4 combines with J gene TRBJ1-4; D unresolved. The germline V and J ends were trimmed by 1 base and 0 bases, with 12 bases remaining between them. CDR3 length: 17 residues. The CDR3 loop reads CASSLESLLATNEKLFF. In nucleotides, the CDR3 is TGTGCCAGCAGTTTAGAGTCACTTCTGGCAACTAATGAAAAACTGTTTTTT.

At least ten counts were recorded for this clonotype. The CDR3: CASSLNLGARSYEQYF. For the CDR3, the DNA is TGTGCCAGCAGCTTGAATTTGGGGGCCAGATCCTACGAGCAGTACTTC. The chain is built from TRBV7-9 and TRBJ2-7, with D perhaps matching TRBD1 (6 bases). Germline CDR1 is SEHNR and CDR2 is FQNEAQ (reference sequence). CDR3 size: 16 residues. V shed 3 bases and J shed 1 base, with 16 bases lying between them. Variable domain in full (rest from reference TRBV7-9 and TRBJ2-7): DTGVSQNPRHKITKRGQNVTFRCDPISEHNRLYWYRQTLGQGPEFLTYFQNEAQLEKSRLLSDRFSAERPKGSFSTLEIQRTEQGDSAMYLCASSLNLGARSYEQYFGPGTRLTVT.

The V gene is TRBV7-8, the J gene TRBJ2-7, with D possibly TRBD1 on 6 matching bases. In germline, CDR1 is SGHVS, CDR2 FQNEAQ. Trimming removed 1 base from V and 3 bases from J, with 16 bases in between. This CDR3 is 16 amino acids long. This CDR3 reads CASSLVSPTGYYEQYF. CDR3 DNA: TGTGCCAGCAGCTTAGTTTCTCCCACAGGGTACTACGAGCAGTACTTC.

This clonotype was seen at least ten times. The V call is TRBV3-1, the J call TRBJ2-7; D gene ambiguous. V was pared by 4 bases and J by 6 bases, with 16 bases between. Germline V gene data show CDR1 as LGHDT and CDR2 as YNNKEL (reference sequence). The CDR3 is 14 residues long. CDR3 in DNA: TGTGCCAGCAGCCTAACCCTAGAAAGGGCCGAGCAGTACTTC. The encoded protein is CASSLTLERAEQYF.

This clonotype was seen more than once but under ten times. The V and J genes are TRBV6-2 or TRBV6-3 and TRBJ2-3; D is possibly TRBD2 (6 bases). The V gene's germline CDR1 is MNHEY and CDR2 SVGEGT. The ends were cut back, 6 bases at V and 3 bases at J, with 22 bases in the middle. The CDR3 spans 17 residues. The CDR3 sequence is CASSRRLLAPLTDTQYF. DNA of the CDR3: TGTGCCAGCAGCCGTCGCCTGCTAGCGCCCCTGACAGATACGCAGTATTTT.

This clonotype was observed many times. The chain combines TRBV7-9 with TRBJ1-2; perhaps TRBD1 as D (6 bases). The CDR3 is 15 residues long. Germline CDR1 and CDR2: SEHNR and FQNEAQ (reference sequence). V was pared by 2 bases and J by 5 bases, with 15 bases between. CDR3 protein: CASSLYNRADYGYTF. The CDR3 DNA reads TGTGCCAGCAGCTTATATAACAGGGCCGATTATGGCTACACCTTC.

This chain connects TRBV5-1 to TRBJ2-1, with unresolved D. The V gene's germline CDR1 is SGHRS and CDR2 YFSETQ. Trimming took 1 base from V and 2 from J, leaving 7 bases between them. The CDR3 loop spans 14 amino acids. The CDR3 sequence is CASSLSNTYNEQFF. The CDR3 coding sequence is TGCGCCAGCAGCTTGTCCAACACCTACAATGAGCAGTTCTTC.

This clonotype has a handful of counts. The rearrangement uses TRBV10-3 and TRBJ2-3; no clear D gene. Germline V gives CDR1 ENHRY, CDR2 SYGVKD. The length of the CDR3 is 13 residues. V shed 6 bases and J shed 1 base, with 8 bases lying between them. CDR3 coding DNA: TGTGCCATCAGGGCCTCGGGCACAGATACGCAGTATTTT. Protein product: CAIRASGTDTQYF.

In the case of this clonotype: The junction shows a germline mismatch at one end, possibly a read error. The V gene is TRBV20-1, the J gene TRBJ2-6, with D possibly being TRBD1 or TRBD2 (6 bases each). The CDR3 runs 17 residues. Germline assignment: CDR1 DFQATT and CDR2 SNEGSKA (reference sequence). Here the CDR3 DNA reads TGCTGTGCTAGAGGGGTAGGGGGGCACTCTGGGGCCAACGTCCTGACTTTC. Its translation is CCARGVGGHSGANVLTF.

This clonotype was found a few times. The rearrangement links TRBV10-3 to TRBJ2-5, with 11 bases aligning to TRBD2. CDR3 length: 14 residues. The trim removed 10 bases at V and 2 bases at J, leaving 6 bases unmatched. Germline values: CDR1 ENHRY, CDR2 SYGVKD. The CDR3 loop reads CATDSSGGQETQYF. The CDR3 coding sequence is TGTGCCACCGATTCTAGCGGGGGGCAAGAGACCCAGTACTTC.

This clonotype was picked up a small number of times. The chain uses TRBV11-2 and TRBJ2-1; D is ambiguous. In germline, CDR1 is SGHAT, CDR2 FQNNGV. The CDR3 is made up of 13 amino acids. The V and J ends lost 4 bases and 2 bases respectively, with 6 bases between them. In DNA, the CDR3 is TGTGCCAGCAGCTCGACAACCTACAATGAGCAGTTCTTC. This sequence encodes CASSSTTYNEQFF.

This clonotype was detected only a few times. The V gene is TRBV13, the J gene TRBJ2-7, with D perhaps matching TRBD2 (5 bases). Germline V gene data show CDR1 as PRHDT and CDR2 as FYEKMQ (reference sequence). Trimming pared 5 bases from V and 4 bases from J, leaving 15 bases between. This CDR3 comprises 14 residues. CDR3 residues: CASSPRLRDYEQYF. CDR3 in DNA: TGTGCCAGCAGCCCCCGTCTGAGGGATTACGAGCAGTACTTC.

The chain is built from TRBV4-3 and TRBJ2-6; D uncertain. The CDR3 sequence is 14 residues long. The V and J ends lost 1 base and 3 bases respectively, with 4 bases between them. Germline CDR1 is LGHNA and CDR2 is YSLEER. The CDR3 DNA reads as TGCGCCAGCAGCCAAGGGCTTGGGGCCAACGTCCTGACTTTC. It encodes CASSQGLGANVLTF.

This clonotype has at least ten counts. The V call is TRBV20-1, the J call TRBJ2-3; 8 bases fit TRBD2. This CDR3 has 15 residues. Germline CDR1 is DFQATT and CDR2 is SNEGSKA (reference sequence). V shed 0 bases, J shed 5 bases, and the junction held 7 bases outside the gene matches. In DNA form, the CDR3 reads TGCAGTGCTAGAGATCTGAGAGCGGGAGAAGATACGCAGTATTTT. Its translation is CSARDLRAGEDTQYF.

The chain carries TRBV30 and TRBJ2-1; no clear D. Trimming removed 3 bases at V and 0 bases at J, with 9 bases between. This CDR3 has 14 residues. Looked up from germline, CDR1 is GTSNPN and CDR2 is SVGIG (reference sequence). The CDR3 nucleotides read TGTGCCTGGAGAAAGGCGCGCTCCTACAATGAGCAGTTCTTC. As protein: CAWRKARSYNEQFF.

This clonotype was recorded a few times. The chain combines TRBV4-2 with TRBJ2-5; TRBD2 aligns across 8 bases. Germline loops: CDR1 LGHNA, CDR2 YNFKEQ. CDR3 length: 18 residues. With 0 bases clipped from V and 3 bases from J, the junction kept 12 bases outside the gene matches. In DNA, the CDR3 is TGTGCCAGCAGCCAAGAAAGTCGGGGGGGCCCAGGTGAAGAGACCCAGTACTTC. This codes for CASSQESRGGPGEETQYF.

The chain carries TRBV5-6 and TRBJ2-3; 10 nucleotides line up with TRBD2. The CDR3 sequence is 14 residues long. V dropped 5 bases and J dropped 5; count of bases not matched to a gene: 5. CDR1 and CDR2 from the germline V gene are SGHDT and YYEEEE. The CDR3 loop reads CASRSGGAGDTQYF. CDR3 nucleotides: TGTGCCAGCAGAAGCGGGGGGGCCGGAGATACGCAGTATTTT.

The chain is built from TRBV20-1 and TRBJ1-1; no firm D call. V was clipped by 0 bases and J by 0 bases, with 8 bases between them. The CDR3 extends over 14 amino acids. The germline gives CDR1 DFQATT, CDR2 SNEGSKA (reference sequence). The DNA for the CDR3 is TGCAGTGCTAGAGATTTTTTCATGAACACTGAAGCTTTCTTT. This codes for CSARDFFMNTEAFF.

V usage is TRBV12-3 or TRBV12-4 and J usage is TRBJ2-3, with D hard to call. V was cut by 3 bases and J by 2 bases, with 6 bases left in between. The length of the CDR3 is 13 residues. The CDR3 DNA reads as TGTGCCAGCAGTTTTTCAGCCACAGATACGCAGTATTTT. This gives the protein CASSFSATDTQYF.

V and J are TRBV4-1 and TRBJ2-7; 11 bases align to TRBD2. Per germline, CDR1 MGHRA and CDR2 YSYEKL. This CDR3 contains 15 residues. Trimming removed 3 bases from V and 2 bases from J; junction bases left unmatched: 3. The CDR3 loop is CASSQTSGVTYEQYF. The CDR3 bases are TGCGCCAGCAGCCAGACTAGCGGGGTAACCTACGAGCAGTACTTC.

The chain recombines TRBV29-1 with TRBJ2-5; 12 positions agree with TRBD2. The CDR3 runs to 17 residues. CDR1 is SQVTM, CDR2 ANQGSEA, per germline. Trimming at V came to 1 base and at J to 6 bases, leaving 12 bases not matched to a gene. The CDR3 region has the DNA TGCAGCGTTGAAGGGACTAGCGGGGCTCGTCTCCCGAAGACCCAGTACTTC. This gives the protein CSVEGTSGARLPKTQYF.

J is TRBJ1-5 and V is TRBV7-9, with TRBD1 matching 9 bases. The V and J ends lost 4 bases and 2 bases, in that order; junction bases with no gene match: 3. Germline V gene data show CDR1 as SEHNR and CDR2 as FQNEAQ (reference sequence). CDR3 size: 15 residues. Here the CDR3 DNA reads TGTGCCAGCAGCTGGGGACAGGGTGGCAATCAGCCCCAGCATTTT. It yields the protein CASSWGQGGNQPQHF.

This clonotype was observed a few times. The CDR3 loop is CSASRLGHEQFF. CDR3 DNA sequence: TGCAGTGCTAGCAGGCTAGGCCATGAGCAGTTCTTC. The chain links TRBV20-1 to TRBJ2-1; D remains ambiguous. The CDR3 runs to 12 residues. V lost 3 bases and J lost 8, with 11 bases in between. Germline values: CDR1 DFQATT, CDR2 SNEGSKA (reference sequence).

J is TRBJ2-7 and V is TRBV20-1; 10 bases fit TRBD2. The CDR3 is 15 residues long. J was trimmed by 7 bases and V by 0 bases; bases with no gene match: 9. CDR1 and CDR2 from the germline V gene are DFQATT and SNEGSKA (reference sequence). Written as DNA, the CDR3 is TGCAGTGCTAGAGACCCCAGCGGGAGGGCCCGGGAGCAGTACTTC. It translates to CSARDPSGRAREQYF.